This TCR beta chain was sequenced during a study of OX40 agonist ivuxolimab in advanced cancers. Study-level background: The costimulatory receptor OX40 (CD134) was targeted by ivuxolimab, a fully human IgG2 agonistic monoclonal antibody. The dose-escalation cohort was around 84% male with a mean age of approximately 59 years, ranging from roughly 23 to 90. Partial responses were achieved by three dose-escalation patients, of whom one had hepatocellular carcinoma and two had cutaneous melanoma. The paper reports the monotherapy dose-escalation portion (N ≈ 50 patients) of the phase I ivuxolimab trial. Prior anti-PD-1, anti-PD-L1 or anti-CTLA-4 therapy was permitted, and checkpoint inhibitors had been received by under 50% of dose-escalation patients. The purpose of peripheral TCRbeta sequencing was to test whether ivuxolimab changed TCR sequence diversity and led to clonal T-cell expansion. Intravenous ivuxolimab was administered to patients every 2 weeks at six dose levels: 0.01, 0.1, 0.3, 1.5, 3 and 10 mg/kg. Of the roughly 51 patients in dose escalation, about 19 had hepatocellular carcinoma, roughly 15 had melanoma, 9 had renal cell carcinoma and 9 had head and neck cancer.

Patients with autoimmune disease history or receiving systemic immunosuppression were excluded from the trial. In every dose cohort, peripheral blood was drawn for TCR sequencing at baseline, cycle 4 day 1, and cycle 7 day 1. Samples came from an open-label, multicenter, first-in-human phase I dose-escalation trial of ivuxolimab. The trial enrolled adults with locally advanced or metastatic head and neck squamous cell, hepatocellular, melanoma or renal cell carcinoma. CD4+ and CD8+ T cells were sorted separately from peripheral blood before TCR sequencing. Findings and caveats that apply to the study as a whole: After ivuxolimab, expanded clones were on average more numerous among CD8+ T cells than among CD4+ T cells. Low levels of normalized T-cell clonal expansion were also seen in some nonresponding patients. The antigen specificity of the clonally expanded peripheral T cells was not determined. Clonal expansion of both CD4+ and CD8+ blood T cells was observed from baseline to week 6 at doses 0.1 to 3.0 mg/kg. In the 0.1-3.0 mg/kg groups, partial responders were among the patients with the lowest normalized peripheral clonal expansion, particularly in CD8+ T cells.

For sequencing of the TCRbeta CDR3 region, genomic DNA was extracted from the sorted cells. TCRbeta CDR3 regions were sequenced using the immunoSEQ Assay. TCRdb took this table from immuneACCESS and kept in-frame rearrangements with V and J called. Such tables lack part of the clones; where checked against another copy, unresolved V genes explain under half of the gap, and the rest is unexplained. The sample records 35,000 to 50,000 clones, approximately 86% of which are singletons. The ten most abundant clones make up about 13% of the sample. Points on this clone: This receptor's antigen is unknown. Base qualities are missing; no much larger clone stands one base away.

CDR1 ENHRY and CDR2 SYGVKD are derived from the germline V gene. Counted from cysteine to phenylalanine, this CDR3 has 17 amino acids. Of all the DNA, just the CDR3 is kept, 51 bases in frame from base 1. Ends trimmed: V by 8 bases, J by 0 bases; bases unmatched to a gene: 7. This sequence uses TRBV10-3 and TRBJ2-2, with 12 bases in between that match TRBD2. The sequencing here drew on CD4+ or CD8+ T cells sorted from blood, taken in a trial of the OX40 agonist ivuxolimab. This TCR derives from an adult with an advanced solid tumor such as melanoma, head and neck, liver or kidney cancer. The CDR3 region has the sequence CAILETSGGPNTGELFF. The bases read TGTGCCATCTTAGAAACTAGCGGGGGGCCGAACACCGGGGAGCTGTTTTTT.